This TCR beta chain is drawn from a study of blood T cell repertoires in COVID-19. Turning to the study itself: Material from acute and convalescent COVID-19 was sourced from the United States, Italy and Spain.

CDR1 and CDR2 (germline): SGHNT, YYREEE (reference sequence). The CDR3 is 12 amino acids. V gave up 2 bases and J gave up 5 bases, with 7 bases separating them. Only in-frame clones appear in the TCRdb table, and some are missing; sequencing was by immunoSEQ multiplex PCR. In the table there are about 130,000 clones, 85% of which are singletons. This chain connects TRBV5-4 to TRBJ1-1; maybe TRBD1 (5 bases). This clonotype was obtained from a woman aged 80 or older with acute or convalescent COVID-19. Sequencing used peripheral blood. The CDR3 DNA reads as TGTGCCAGCAGCTTTCAGGGTACTGAAGCTTTCTTT. Its translation: CASSFQGTEAFF.